The 20 T cell receptor beta chains below all came from one sample that was sequenced in a study of OX40 agonist ivuxolimab in advanced cancers. Method: immunoSEQ multiplex PCR; TCRdb's copy keeps in-frame clones and lacks some. The sample shows about 67,000 clones, 75% to 90% of them seen only once. The sample here was CD4+ or CD8+ T cells sorted from blood, taken in a trial of the OX40 agonist ivuxolimab. All receptors come from an adult with an advanced solid tumor such as melanoma, head and neck, liver or kidney cancer.

The rearrangement joins TRBV10-3 to TRBJ2-3, with D unresolved. Trimming shortened V by 10 bases and J by 4 bases, and 21 bases separated the two germline ends. CDR1 ENHRY and CDR2 SYGVKD come from the germline V gene. This CDR3 is 15 amino acids long. CDR3 nucleotides: TGTGCCACCCAGCCCACTTCTCGGACCCCAGATACGCAGTATTTT. Translating gives CATQPTSRTPDTQYF.

This clone was counted only a few times. The chain recombines TRBV7-2 with TRBJ2-7; 7 nucleotides align to TRBD1. Germline-derived CDR1 and CDR2 are SGHTA and FQGNSA. The CDR3 is made up of 13 amino acids. The J segment lost 3 bases and the V segment lost 5 bases, leaving 4 bases of the junction unmatched. In DNA, the CDR3 is TGTGCCAGCAGCCTTACAGGGGACTACGAGCAGTACTTC. This sequence encodes CASSLTGDYEQYF.

V and J are TRBV4-2 and TRBJ2-1; D is ambiguous. The CDR3 is made up of 16 amino acids. The V gene lost 1 base and the J gene lost 1 base, with 11 bases spanning the gap. Looked up from germline, CDR1 is LGHNA and CDR2 is YNFKEQ. This chain's CDR3 is CASSQALTRSYNEQFF. The CDR3 bases are TGTGCCAGCAGCCAAGCGCTAACCCGTTCCTACAATGAGCAGTTCTTC.

This sequence joins TRBV2 and TRBJ2-1; 13 bases fit TRBD2. CDR3 length: 19 amino acids. Germline lookup yields CDR1 SNHLY and CDR2 FYNNEI. V dropped 3 bases and J dropped 0; count of bases not matched to a gene: 8. The CDR3 DNA is TGTGCCAGCAGTGATGTGGTGGGACTAGCGGGGAGCTCCTACAATGAGCAGTTCTTC. Its protein product is CASSDVVGLAGSSYNEQFF.

The V gene is TRBV19, the J gene TRBJ2-4; D is unclear. Germline V gene sequence: CDR1 LNHDA, CDR2 SQIVND (reference sequence). Trimming pared 7 bases from V and 3 bases from J, leaving 19 bases between. This CDR3 has 16 amino acids. CDR3 region: CASTDVARYGKNIQYF. The CDR3 DNA reads TGTGCCAGTACCGATGTGGCTAGATATGGCAAAAACATTCAGTACTTC.

The sample holds a few counts of this clone. The J gene is TRBJ2-2, the V gene TRBV29-1, with D hard to call. This CDR3 comprises 10 residues. V lost 5 bases and J lost 7, with 5 bases in between. Germline CDR1 SQVTM, CDR2 ANQGSEA. This CDR3 reads CSVRVGELFF. In DNA form, the CDR3 reads TGCAGCGTTAGGGTCGGGGAGCTGTTTTTT.

This clone was counted a single time. The gene calls are TRBV6-1 and TRBJ1-6; D uncertain. CDR3 length equals 13 residues. Per germline, CDR1 MNHNS and CDR2 SASEGT. V was cut by 2 bases and J by 10 bases, with 9 bases left in between. The CDR3 reads CASSERVGSPLHF. CDR3 sequence (DNA): TGTGCCAGCAGTGAAAGGGTAGGATCACCCCTCCACTTT.

V is TRBV4-2 and J is TRBJ2-2; 10 positions agree with TRBD2. The CDR3 length is 16 residues. Germline assignment: CDR1 LGHNA and CDR2 YNFKEQ. The trim removed 0 bases at V and 4 bases at J, leaving 2 bases unmatched. The CDR3 sequence: CASSQEQRGGTGELFF. The DNA for the CDR3 is TGTGCCAGCAGCCAAGAACAGCGGGGGGGCACCGGGGAGCTGTTTTTT.

The rearrangement uses TRBV5-4 and TRBJ2-5; 8 bases fit TRBD2. Per the germline V gene, CDR1 is SGHNT and CDR2 is YYREEE (reference sequence). The CDR3 is 16 amino acids. V was pared by 4 bases and J by 5 bases, with 13 bases of the junction left unmatched. This chain's CDR3 is CASSPRGSGAIETQYF. DNA of the CDR3: TGTGCCAGCAGCCCGCGGGGTAGCGGGGCGATCGAGACCCAGTACTTC.

In its sample, this clone is medium-sized. V is TRBV9 and J is TRBJ1-2; 8 nucleotides agree with TRBD1. CDR1 is SGDLS, CDR2 YYNGEE, per germline. V was pared by 3 bases and J by 8 bases, with 12 bases of the junction left unmatched. CDR3 length: 15 residues. This chain's CDR3 is CASSGVPDRARGYTF. The CDR3 DNA is TGTGCCAGCAGCGGGGTACCGGACAGGGCTCGGGGCTACACCTTC.

J is TRBJ2-3 and V is TRBV11-3, with 15 nucleotides matching TRBD2. The CDR3 has 18 amino acids. Trimming cost V 6 bases and J 3 bases; bases outside gene matches: 10. Germline-derived CDR1 and CDR2 are SGHNT and YENEEA. CDR3 region: CASSSPGLAGGGTDTQYF. The CDR3 bases are TGTGCCAGCAGTTCCCCGGGACTAGCGGGGGGCGGAACAGATACGCAGTATTTT.

This clone was seen once. The chain employs TRBV6-5 and TRBJ1-1, with 8 bases lining up with TRBD1. CDR3 length equals 13 residues. Germline lookup yields CDR1 MNHEY and CDR2 SVGAGI. V gave up 7 bases and J gave up 5 bases; unmatched junction bases: 6. Here the CDR3 reads CASIPQGATEAFF. The DNA for the CDR3 is TGTGCCAGCATACCTCAGGGGGCGACTGAAGCTTTCTTT.

The chain combines TRBV9 with TRBJ2-1, with 9 bases identical to TRBD1. From germline, CDR1 is SGDLS and CDR2 YYNGEE. Trimming cost V 3 bases and J 7 bases; bases outside gene matches: 5. CDR3 length: 14 residues. In DNA form, the CDR3 reads TGTGCCAGCAGCGCGGGACAGGGATCAAATGAGCAGTTCTTC. Its protein product is CASSAGQGSNEQFF.

The rearrangement joins TRBV5-1 to TRBJ1-1; weak D call: TRBD1 (6 bases). The germline V and J ends were trimmed by 3 bases and 1 base, with 13 bases remaining between them. Looked up from germline, CDR1 is SGHRS and CDR2 is YFSETQ. The CDR3 totals 15 residues. Here the CDR3 DNA reads TGCGCCAGCAGCTCGTTAGGGGGTGAGAACACTGAAGCTTTCTTT. Residues: CASSSLGGENTEAFF.

This rearrangement joins TRBV11-2 to TRBJ2-4; weak D call: TRBD2 (6 bases). Germline CDR1 is SGHAT and CDR2 is FQNNGV. Trimming cost V 5 bases and J 3 bases, with 17 bases left between them. The CDR3 sequence is 16 residues long. This CDR3 reads CASSPNLPGVKNIQYF. For the CDR3, the DNA is TGTGCCAGCAGCCCAAATCTTCCGGGAGTCAAAAACATTCAGTACTTC.

This sequence joins TRBV7-4 and TRBJ1-5; a possible D gene is TRBD1 (5 bases). CDR3 size: 20 residues. Trimming cost V 1 base and J 2 bases, with 24 bases left between them. In germline, CDR1 is SGHVT, CDR2 SQSDAQ. In DNA, the CDR3 is TGTGCCAGCAGCTTAGGTATTCCGACAGATACCACTATGGGCAATCAGCCCCAGCATTTT. As protein: CASSLGIPTDTTMGNQPQHF.

This sequence joins TRBV15 and TRBJ1-1, with D hard to call. The CDR3 loop spans 13 amino acids. From germline, CDR1 is LNHNV and CDR2 YYDKDF (reference sequence). V was pared by 1 base and J by 0 bases, with 3 bases between. This CDR3 is CATSRAVNTEAFF. Here the CDR3 DNA reads TGTGCCACCAGCAGAGCGGTGAACACTGAAGCTTTCTTT.

This clone was found a few times. The chain joins TRBV9 to TRBJ1-1; D is undetermined. CDR1 is SGDLS and CDR2 is YYNGEE in the germline V gene. The CDR3 runs 14 residues. V shed 0 bases and J shed 0 bases, with 6 bases lying between them. The CDR3 DNA sequence: TGTGCCAGCAGCGTAGCAGAAATGAACACTGAAGCTTTCTTT. This translates into CASSVAEMNTEAFF.

The V and J genes are TRBV27 and TRBJ2-5; 7 nucleotides agree with TRBD1. CDR3 length: 14 residues. V trimming: 2 bases; J trimming: 3 bases; junction bases outside the gene matches: 3. The germline V gene encodes CDR1 MNHEY and CDR2 SMNVEV (reference sequence). The CDR3 region is CASSLGQDKETQYF. The CDR3 nucleotides are TGTGCCAGCAGTTTAGGACAGGACAAAGAGACCCAGTACTTC.

The chain uses TRBV6-8 and TRBJ1-2, with TRBD1 as a possible D gene (5 bases). The CDR3 is 13 amino acids. Trimming removed 6 bases at V and 0 bases at J, with 8 bases between. Germline V gene sequence: CDR1 MNHGY, CDR2 SAAAGT. The CDR3 DNA is TGTGCCAGCAGCCGGGGGGCTAACTATGGCTACACCTTC. Residues: CASSRGANYGYTF.